Given below is one TCR beta chain in context. This sample was taken from a study of technical replicates of blood from several donors. Measured with immunoSEQ multiplex PCR; TCRdb has only the in-frame clones, and not every one. The repertoire holds tens of thousands of clones, under 98% seen once, with 0.2% to 0.3% in the top ten. The material sequenced was T cells isolated from PBMCs. This clonotype originated in a human donor in good health.

CDR3 coding DNA: TGCGCCAGCAGCCAAGCCCCGAGGGATCAGCCCCAGCATTTT. Protein sequence: CASSQAPRDQPQHF. The chain uses TRBV4-3 and TRBJ1-5; no definite D call. Trimming left V 1 base short and J 5 bases short, with 9 bases between. The CDR3 totals 14 residues. The germline CDR1 and CDR2 sequences are LGHNA and YSLEER.